This T cell receptor beta chain was sequenced during a study of T cell repertoires in cytomegalovirus infection. Study-wide context: In the study, CMV epitopes included recently identified HLA-C-restricted and well-studied HLA-B-restricted ones. In public TCR beta signatures, there were indications of both CMV infection and matching HLA type. Study-wide results and caveats: HLA-C-restricted CMV-specific TCR beta clonotypes prevailed in the ex vivo response. Accumulated public TCR beta family frequency recognized individuals carrying CMV together with the relevant HLA.

From the reads, TCRdb called clonotypes with MiXCR, one entry per CDR3 protein. The profile covers fewer than 900,000 distinct CDR3 sequences, with 25% to 35% appearing a single time and about an eighth taken by the ten largest. There are many counts of this clonotype. Its antigen remains unidentified. The TCR was taken from a human donor in good health (CMV status not recorded). Some clones in this sample may be carry-over from other donors' samples. The source material was cultured CD8+ T cells from PBMCs, sampled from culture after CMV antigen stimulation.

This CDR3 is CASSLSPNSNYGYTF. DNA for the CDR3: TGTGCCAGCAGCTTATCCCCCAACAGTAACTATGGCTACACCTTC. The chain joins TRBV7-2 to TRBJ1-2; D is unresolved. The CDR3 is made up of 15 amino acids. V shed 2 bases and J shed 1 base, with 11 bases lying between them. From germline, CDR1 is SGHTA and CDR2 FQGNSA.